This paragraph reports one T cell receptor (beta chain). Its antigen is currently unknown. The read gets to within 3 residues of the CDR3 end, and the germline J gene fills in the rest. The data derive from a study of T cells in women clearing cervical HPV infection. Turning to the study itself: Case blood was drawn when the lesion was first found; control blood after infection became undetectable.

Whole-study results and caveats: Cases carried less TRBV6-7 than controls: 0.11% versus 0.16%. CIN3+ cases had significantly higher TCR repertoire richness than controls, but evenness did not differ.

V dropped 1 base and J dropped 0 bases, with 11 bases sitting between them. The CDR3 contains 15 residues. Looked up from germline, CDR1 is DFQATT and CDR2 is SNEGSKA (reference sequence). TCR beta CDR3 amplified by multiplex PCR from approximately 1,200 ng genomic DNA. Using immunoSEQ multiplex PCR, the repertoire was profiled, and TCRdb retains in-frame clones only, with some absent. The listing records more than 20,000 clones. The source is a woman between 18 and 70 years old with a cervical HPV16 infection that either progressed to CIN3+ or cleared (not recorded which). The chain uses TRBV20-1 and TRBJ2-3; D call uncertain. The sample taken for sequencing was blood buffy coat. The CDR3 reads CSARAGYSSTDTQYF. The CDR3 bases that were read are TGCAGTGCTAGAGCAGGATACTCTAGCACAGATACG.